The present T cell receptor beta chain was sequenced within a study of blood T cell repertoires in COVID-19. Study at large: Sample material is recorded as cDNA or gDNA derived from T cells, B-cell-depleted T cells, or PBMCs.

Losses at the gene ends were 4 bases for V and 7 bases for J; bases not matched to a gene: 15. CDR1 and CDR2 (germline): MNHEY, SMNVEV (reference sequence). The CDR3 covers 17 residues. Sequenced by immunoSEQ multiplex PCR; TCRdb stores in-frame clones only, minus some. This table has 350,000 to 450,000 clones, more than 70% appearing once. The gene calls are TRBV27 and TRBJ2-1, with 8 bases aligning to TRBD1. The TCR sequence derives from a middle-aged man in a cohort exposed to, infected with or recovered from COVID-19 (not recorded which). Sequenced: PBMCs or T cells enriched from blood (not recorded which). Here the CDR3 reads CASSSTPIGQGGNEQFF. CDR3 nucleotide sequence: TGTGCCAGCAGTTCCACACCGATCGGACAGGGCGGGAATGAGCAGTTCTTC.